What follows are 24 T cell receptor beta chains derived from one specimen sequenced in a study of T cell responses to AZD1222 COVID-19 vaccine. Libraries were prepared by immunoSEQ multiplex PCR; TCRdb keeps only in-frame clonotypes and omits some of them. The table lists 100,000 to 130,000 clones, around 84% of them singletons. Sequencing used peripheral blood, obtained on day 0 of AZD1222 vaccination. The receptor set was obtained from an adult in good health.

There are a few counts of this clone. The J gene is TRBJ1-2, the V gene TRBV18, with 8 bases aligning to TRBD1. Germline CDR1 and CDR2: KGHSH and LQKENI. V shed 0 bases and J 6 bases; nucleotides not matched to a gene: 0. This CDR3 spans 13 amino acids. CDR3 bases: TGTGCCAGCTCACCACCGGGACAGGATGGCTACACCTTC. It encodes CASSPPGQDGYTF.

The chain has TRBV5-4 and TRBJ2-2; either TRBD1 or TRBD2 may supply D (5 bases each). The CDR3 spans 19 residues. V lost 2 bases and J 2 bases, leaving 22 bases between the germline ends. The germline V gene has CDR1 SGHNT and CDR2 YYREEE (reference sequence). CDR3 sequence: CASSLDWGIAWDNTGELFF. The CDR3 DNA follows: TGTGCCAGCAGCTTAGATTGGGGGATAGCATGGGACAACACCGGGGAGCTGTTTTTT.

V gene TRBV10-2 combines with J gene TRBJ1-2; D is possibly TRBD1 (5 bases). Germline-derived CDR1 and CDR2 are WSHSY and SAAADI. CDR3 length equals 12 residues. The germline V and J ends were trimmed by 10 bases and 8 bases, with 17 bases remaining between them. The CDR3 here is CATGPISGGYTF. The CDR3 DNA sequence: TGCGCCACAGGGCCCATTTCGGGGGGCTACACCTTC.

The chain carries TRBV19 and TRBJ2-7, with D maybe TRBD1 (5 bases). The V end lost 4 bases, the J end lost 7 bases, and 11 bases lay between the germline ends. CDR1 is LNHDA, CDR2 SQIVND, per germline (reference sequence). This CDR3 region has 12 residues. CDR3 residues: CASSNQGGEQYF. The CDR3 nucleotides read TGTGCCAGTAGTAATCAGGGTGGAGAGCAGTACTTC. Using reference TRBV19 and TRBJ2-7 for the parts outside the CDR3, the full variable domain is DGGITQSPKYLFRKEGQNVTLSCEQNLNHDAMYWYRQDPGQGLRLIYYSQIVNDFQKGDIAEGYSVSREKKESFPLTVTSAQKNPTAFYLCASSNQGGEQYFGPGTRLTVT.

This clone turned up a few times. This specimen includes other DNA sequences encoding the same CDR3. The rearrangement links TRBV18 to TRBJ1-2; D not resolved. This CDR3 is built from 14 residues. In germline, CDR1 is KGHSH, CDR2 LQKENI. The ends were cut back, 0 bases at V and 2 bases at J, with 7 bases in the middle. CDR3 region: CASSPPTQNYGYTF. The CDR3 coding sequence is TGTGCCAGCTCACCACCGACTCAAAACTATGGCTACACCTTC.

V gene TRBV6-2 or TRBV6-3 combines with J gene TRBJ2-1; the D gene is possibly TRBD1 (5 bases). Per the germline V gene, CDR1 is MNHEY and CDR2 is SVGEGT. V was trimmed by 2 bases and J by 0 bases, leaving 11 bases between them. This CDR3 spans 16 amino acids. The CDR3 is CASSYRAGYSYNEQFF. The CDR3, as DNA: TGTGCCAGCAGTTACCGGGCAGGGTACTCCTACAATGAGCAGTTCTTC.

This clone has only a few counts. V and J are TRBV7-2 and TRBJ2-5; D is perhaps TRBD2 (5 bases). CDR3 length: 15 residues. The V end was cut by 2 bases, the J end by 5 bases, with 15 bases between. Germline assignment: CDR1 SGHTA and CDR2 FQGNSA. CDR3 protein: CASSLRSWGVETQYF. The DNA of the CDR3 is TGTGCCAGCAGCTTACGTTCCTGGGGAGTGGAGACCCAGTACTTC.

This chain connects TRBV18 to TRBJ1-4; 7 nucleotides agree with TRBD1. CDR1 is KGHSH, CDR2 LQKENI, per germline. The CDR3 totals 13 residues. V dropped 5 bases and J dropped 7; count of bases not matched to a gene: 4. The CDR3 loop reads CASSGRQGEKLFF. CDR3 sequence (DNA): TGTGCCAGCTCAGGGAGACAGGGTGAAAAACTGTTTTTT.

This sequence joins TRBV6-6 and TRBJ2-1; D could derive from TRBD1 or TRBD2 (5 bases each). The CDR3 totals 12 residues. Germline values: CDR1 MNHNY, CDR2 SVGAGI (reference sequence). V was shortened by 6 bases and J by 8 bases, with 11 bases between the two germline ends. The CDR3 DNA sequence: TGTGCCAGCAGATGGGACGGGGATGAGCAGTTCTTC. Translation gives CASRWDGDEQFF.

The chain recombines TRBV11-3 with TRBJ2-2, with a weak D call TRBD1 (5 bases). The CDR3 covers 14 residues. Germline values: CDR1 SGHNT, CDR2 YENEEA. V was cut by 5 bases and J by 7 bases, with 14 bases left in between. The CDR3 nucleotides read TGTGCCAGCAGCCTAGGGGTAAAGGGCGGGGAGCTGTTTTTT. Amino acid sequence: CASSLGVKGGELFF.

This clone came up once. The rearrangement links TRBV7-3 to TRBJ1-1; D unresolved. From germline, CDR1 is SGHTA and CDR2 FQGTGA. Trimming left V 0 bases short and J 4 bases short, with 6 bases between. The CDR3 loop spans 13 amino acids. DNA of the CDR3: TGTGCCAGCAGCTTAACGGAGGGCACTGAAGCTTTCTTT. Protein product: CASSLTEGTEAFF.

The rearrangement joins TRBV10-3 to TRBJ2-1; 9 bases fit TRBD2. The germline gives CDR1 ENHRY, CDR2 SYGVKD. The CDR3 extends over 14 amino acids. The V and J ends lost 10 bases and 6 bases, in that order; junction bases with no gene match: 10. Here the CDR3 reads CATDPGLAGNEQFF. CDR3 sequence (DNA): TGTGCCACTGATCCGGGACTAGCTGGCAATGAGCAGTTCTTC.

The rearrangement joins TRBV10-2 to TRBJ1-1, with a tentative D call TRBD1 (6 bases). V lost 9 bases, J lost 4 bases, and 9 bases lay in between. Germline lookup yields CDR1 WSHSY and CDR2 SAAADI. The CDR3 consists of 11 residues. Here the CDR3 reads CASYRATEAFF. The CDR3 bases are TGCGCCAGTTACAGGGCCACTGAAGCTTTCTTT.

This clone appeared a single time. The chain uses TRBV5-1 and TRBJ2-7; 8 positions match TRBD1. The CDR3 spans 14 residues. Germline CDR1 is SGHRS and CDR2 is YFSETQ. V lost 5 bases, J lost 5 bases, and 9 bases stayed unmatched. The CDR3 DNA reads as TGCGCCAGCAGGAGGGAGACAGGGGTCCACGAGCAGTACTTC. Its protein product is CASRRETGVHEQYF.

For the CDR3, the DNA is TGTGCCAGCAGCGTAGACGGGAGTTCACCCCTCCACTTT. Translated, it gives CASSVDGSSPLHF. V is TRBV9 and J is TRBJ1-6; no clear D. CDR1 is SGDLS and CDR2 is YYNGEE in the germline V gene. This CDR3 region has 13 residues. The V end lost 0 bases, the J end lost 9 bases, and 7 bases lay between the germline ends. Complete variable domain (other parts from reference TRBV9 and TRBJ1-6): DSGVTQTPKHLITATGQRVTLRCSPRSGDLSVYWYQQSLDQGLQFLIQYYNGEERAKGNILERFSAQQFPDLHSELNLSSLELGDSALYFCASSVDGSSPLHFGNGTRLTVT.

The chain has TRBV28 and TRBJ2-7; TRBD2 aligns across 8 bases. V lost 5 bases to trimming and J lost 7 bases; unmatched junction nucleotides: 7. The CDR3 is 13 residues long. Per germline, CDR1 MDHEN and CDR2 SYDVKM. The CDR3 DNA reads TGTGCCAGCAGTCCGGGGGGGAGAGGGGAGCAGTACTTC. It yields the protein CASSPGGRGEQYF. Full variable domain (missing parts from reference TRBV28 and TRBJ2-7): DVKVTQSSRYLVKRTGEKVFLECVQDMDHENMFWYRQDPGLGLRLIYFSYDVKMKEKGDIPEGYSVSREKKERFSLILESASTNQTSMYLCASSPGGRGEQYFGPGTRLTVT.

The V gene is TRBV3-1 (or the pseudogene TRBV3-2), the J gene TRBJ1-5; D not resolved. The length of the CDR3 is 14 residues. CDR1 and CDR2 from the germline V gene are LGHDT and YNNKEL (reference sequence). The V and J ends lost 4 bases and 2 bases respectively, with 9 bases between them. CDR3 region: CASSPKLGNQPQHF. In DNA, the CDR3 is TGTGCCAGCAGCCCAAAATTGGGCAATCAGCCCCAGCATTTT.

This clone was detected only once. This chain uses TRBV7-2 with TRBJ2-7; maybe TRBD2 (6 bases). V dropped 5 bases and J dropped 6 bases, with 20 bases sitting between them. CDR1 SGHTA and CDR2 FQGNSA come from the germline V gene. The CDR3 loop spans 15 amino acids. The CDR3 nucleotides read TGTGCCAGCAGCCCGTCCGGGAGCGTAATAGGCGAGCAGTACTTC. Translated: CASSPSGSVIGEQYF. Supplemented by reference TRBV7-2 and TRBJ2-7, the full variable domain reads GAGVSQSPSNKVTEKGKDVELRCDPISGHTALYWYRQSLGQGLEFLIYFQGNSAPDKSGLPSDRFSAERTGGSVSTLTIQRTQQEDSAVYLCASSPSGSVIGEQYFGPGTRLTVT.

This chain joins TRBV28 and TRBJ1-1; D ambiguous. The CDR3 length is 12 residues. Germline CDR1 reads MDHEN; CDR2 reads SYDVKM. V shed 3 bases and J shed 6 bases, with 8 bases lying between them. The CDR3 loop is CASSFPKAEAFF. The CDR3 DNA sequence: TGTGCCAGCAGTTTCCCAAAGGCTGAAGCTTTCTTT.

This clone was seen a handful of times. This rearrangement joins TRBV4-2 to TRBJ1-5; D unclear. V lost 0 bases and J 8 bases, leaving 8 bases between the germline ends. The CDR3 loop spans 13 amino acids. Germline loops: CDR1 LGHNA, CDR2 YNFKEQ. Written as DNA, the CDR3 is TGTGCCAGCAGCCAAGATGGGCTGGAGCCCCAGCATTTT. Its protein product is CASSQDGLEPQHF.

The chain is built from TRBV28 and TRBJ1-4; D gene uncertain. Germline V lookup: CDR1 MDHEN, CDR2 SYDVKM. V lost 7 bases and J 0 bases, leaving 12 bases between the germline ends. This CDR3 is 15 amino acids long. The CDR3 region has the DNA TGTGCCAGCACCACTTGGGGTGCAACTAATGAAAAACTGTTTTTT. This encodes CASTTWGATNEKLFF. The full variable domain, completed using reference TRBV28 and TRBJ1-4, is DVKVTQSSRYLVKRTGEKVFLECVQDMDHENMFWYRQDPGLGLRLIYFSYDVKMKEKGDIPEGYSVSREKKERFSLILESASTNQTSMYLCASTTWGATNEKLFFGSGTQLSVL.

The chain carries TRBV6-4 and TRBJ2-3, with D maybe TRBD1 (6 bases). This CDR3 region has 14 residues. Trimming took 4 bases from V and 3 from J, leaving 11 bases between them. Per germline, CDR1 MRHNA and CDR2 SNTAGT. CDR3 coding DNA: TGTGCCAGCAGTGTCCAGGGGACAACAGATACGCAGTATTTT. Amino acids: CASSVQGTTDTQYF.

The chain recombines TRBV20-1 with TRBJ2-5; 7 bases are shared with TRBD1. Germline CDR1 is DFQATT and CDR2 is SNEGSKA (reference sequence). Trimming took 3 bases from V and 7 from J; bases not matched to a gene: 8. The CDR3 runs 13 residues. The DNA of the CDR3 is TGCAGTGCTAGTGGGGGACAGCCGGGGACCCAGTACTTC. As protein: CSASGGQPGTQYF.

The V gene is TRBV7-3, the J gene TRBJ1-5, with TRBD1 as a possible D gene (6 bases). This CDR3 is built from 13 residues. From germline, CDR1 is SGHTA and CDR2 FQGTGA. The V and J ends lost 5 bases and 7 bases respectively, with 12 bases between them. The CDR3 here is CASSRGQGQPQHF. CDR3 bases: TGTGCCAGCAGCCGGGGGCAGGGACAGCCCCAGCATTTT. The full variable domain, completed using reference TRBV7-3 and TRBJ1-5, is GAGVSQTPSNKVTEKGKYVELRCDPISGHTALYWYRQSLGQGPEFLIYFQGTGAADDSGLPNDRFFAVRPEGSVSTLKIQRTERGDSAVYLCASSRGQGQPQHFGDGTRLSIL.